This T cell receptor beta chain was documented in a study of CD4 T cell repertoires in COVID-19. Whole-study context: After approximately 10 days of IL-2 expansion, CFSE-low cells were relabeled and restimulated with other coronavirus spikes. Study findings and constraints: Sharing of several most expanded SARS-CoV-2-reactive clonotypes across memory subsets suggested intraclonal diversification. Between about 6 and 27% of SARS-CoV-2 clonotypes also appeared in SARS-CoV and/or HKU1 spike cultures.

CDR3 length: 14 residues. The V and J ends lost 5 bases and 0 bases respectively, with 8 bases between them. From germline, CDR1 is SGHTA and CDR2 FQGNSA. Comment on this clone: Its antigen remains unknown.

These memory T cells were uncultured and sequenced directly after ex vivo isolation. The data were produced by immunoSEQ multiplex PCR, yet TCRdb's version contains in-frame clones alone and is incomplete. Here the sample spans about 75,000 clones, 83% being singletons. The V and J genes are TRBV7-2 and TRBJ1-5, with D uncertain. The sample consisted of CD4+ T cells from peripheral blood, taken after recovery from COVID-19. The source of this sequence is a human donor who had COVID-19. The CDR3 sequence: CASSPKYSNQPQHF. The CDR3, as DNA: TGTGCCAGCAGCCCGAAATATAGCAATCAGCCCCAGCATTTT.